This T cell receptor beta chain originates from a study of T cell repertoires in cytomegalovirus infection. Study as a whole: Indications of both CMV infection and matching HLA type were provided by public TCR beta signatures. Regarding the study as a whole: Identification of carriers of CMV plus the relevant HLA was performed using cumulative public TCR beta family frequency. Clonotypes of TCR beta that were HLA-C-restricted and CMV-specific dominated the ex vivo response.

The V end lost 4 bases, the J end lost 11 bases, and 11 bases lay between the germline ends. The CDR3 extends over 11 amino acids. CDR1 SQVTM and CDR2 ANQGSEA come from the germline V gene. Remarks on this clonotype: Its antigen is not identified.

TCRdb analysed the reads with MiXCR anew, one entry per CDR3 protein. The sample records fewer than 550,000 distinct CDR3 sequences, 26% being singletons. This receptor was obtained from a human donor in good health (CMV status not recorded). Some clones in this sample may be carry-over from other donors' samples. Sequenced: PBMCs. This chain connects TRBV29-1 to TRBJ1-4; D not resolved. The CDR3 spells CSVVQSGKLFF. The CDR3, as DNA: TGCAGCGTTGTCCAATCCGGGAAACTGTTTTTT.